This T cell receptor beta chain was documented in a study of T cells after posttransplantation cyclophosphamide. Findings and caveats of the study: Donor-recipient repertoire similarity was low at 1-2 months, rising over year one. TRB clonality was highly associated with recipient CMV seropositivity and reactivation. Blood and skin or GI T cell repertoires showed limited TRB overlap.

Between the trimmed V and J ends, which lost 10 bases and 6 bases, there was a span of 16 bases. CDR3 length equals 12 residues. Germline V gene sequence: CDR1 MNHEY, CDR2 SVGAGI. Sequencing was performed with immunoSEQ multiplex PCR; in TCRdb, only in-frame clones are kept and a portion is missing. This sample yields more than 20,000 clones, of which roughly 70% are seen a single time; 0.65% belongs to the top ten. Points on this clone: The antigen is unknown.

The sequence came from a woman aged 55 to 70 in good health, CMV-negative, and a related stem cell transplant donor. The source material was memory CD4+ T cells sorted from PBMCs. This chain connects TRBV6-5 to TRBJ2-7; tentative D call: TRBD1 (5 bases). The CDR3 loop is CATYQGWGEQYF. CDR3 in DNA: TGTGCCACCTATCAGGGCTGGGGCGAGCAGTACTTC.